The 5 T cell receptor beta chains in this list originate from one sample, sequenced in a study of metastatic and nonmetastatic thyroid tumors. The entire patient cohort was treatment-naive prior to thyroid surgery. From the PCR reads, TCRdb re-called clones with MiXCR. The sample has about 18,000 clones; approximately 28% are singletons. Sequenced: tumor tissue. These TCRs come from a male donor with papillary thyroid cancer or a benign thyroid nodule (not recorded which). Some clones in this sample may be carry-over from other donors' samples.

The table lists this clone with a few counts. The rearrangement joins TRBV7-6 to TRBJ2-2, with 14 bases that match TRBD2. The J segment lost 7 bases and the V segment lost 5 bases, leaving 21 bases of the junction unmatched. Looked up from germline, CDR1 is SGHVS and CDR2 is FNYEAQ. The length of the CDR3 is 21 residues. This CDR3 is CASSPTQPGLAGVMGFGELFF. CDR3 in DNA: TGTGCCAGCAGCCCCACCCAGCCGGGACTAGCGGGAGTCATGGGTTTCGGGGAGCTGTTTTTT. The whole variable domain, filled in from reference TRBV7-6 and TRBJ2-2, reads GAGVSQSPRYKVTKRGQDVALRCDPISGHVSLYWYRQALGQGPEFLTYFNYEAQQDKSGLPNDRFSAERPEGSISTLTIQRTEQRDSAMYRCASSPTQPGLAGVMGFGELFFGEGSRLTVL.

By frequency in the sample, this clone is medium-sized. This chain joins TRBV14 and TRBJ1-2; D is uncertain. The germline V gene encodes CDR1 SGHDN and CDR2 FVKESK. Trimming removed 4 bases at V and 5 bases at J, with 8 bases between. CDR3 length: 12 amino acids. Written as DNA, the CDR3 is TGTGCCAGCAGCCCCGGCAGTTATGGCTACACCTTC. Translated: CASSPGSYGYTF.

In regard to this clone: One end of the junction fails to match germline, which may point to a read error. This chain connects TRBV10-3 to TRBJ1-5; D is uncertain. CDR1 ENHRY and CDR2 SYGVKD come from the germline V gene. This CDR3 has 15 residues. The CDR3, as DNA: TGTGCCATCATTGAGTCGTCAGTGGGCCATCAGCCCCAGCATTTT. This codes for CAIIESSVGHQPQHF.

The J gene is TRBJ2-7, the V gene TRBV28; TRBD2 is a possible D gene (6 bases). The CDR3 runs to 13 residues. The V end was cut by 6 bases, the J end by 3 bases, with 12 bases between. CDR1 and CDR2 (germline): MDHEN, SYDVKM. CDR3 nucleotide sequence: TGTGCCAGCAGGCCCGCGGGATTCTACGAGCAGTACTTC. Amino acids: CASRPAGFYEQYF. The variable domain in full, with the rest retrieved from reference TRBV28 and TRBJ2-7, is DVKVTQSSRYLVKRTGEKVFLECVQDMDHENMFWYRQDPGLGLRLIYFSYDVKMKEKGDIPEGYSVSREKKERFSLILESASTNQTSMYLCASRPAGFYEQYFGPGTRLTVT.

The chain uses TRBV28 and TRBJ1-4; D unresolved. The germline V gene encodes CDR1 MDHEN and CDR2 SYDVKM. This CDR3 has 19 residues. V lost 2 bases, J lost 2 bases, and 21 bases lay in between. Written as DNA, the CDR3 is TGTGCCAGCAGTTTAGCCGGAGGACTTCCTTCGGGTACTAATGAAAAACTGTTTTTT. This gives the protein CASSLAGGLPSGTNEKLFF.